The 30 T cell receptor beta chains reported below all come from one sample, sequenced in a study of Graves' ophthalmopathy and Graves' hyperthyroidism. Amplified material comprised TCR beta CDR3 regions derived from RNA transcripts. Investigators did first-round RT-PCR with HTBI primers, then second-round multiplex PCR. Each CDR3 protein gets one entry after TCRdb re-called the multiplex PCR reads with MiXCR. Among 740,000 or so distinct CDR3 sequences, about 44% were seen once, and the ten largest hold 40% to 55%. The sample taken for sequencing was peripheral blood. Every receptor here comes from an adult man with Graves' ophthalmopathy.

This clonotype was found a few times. The rearrangement links TRBV19 to TRBJ1-4; possible D gene TRBD1, 6 bases. V shed 0 bases and J shed 7 bases, with 15 bases lying between them. The CDR3 runs 16 residues. CDR1 is LNHDA and CDR2 is SQIVND in the germline V gene (reference sequence). Written as DNA, the CDR3 is TGTGCCAGTAGTATAGAGGCGACAGGCGTGGCTGAAAAACTGTTTTTT. As protein: CASSIEATGVAEKLFF.

Note on this clonotype: Since the CDR3 does not end with the conserved phenylalanine or tryptophan, this likely comes from a read error. CDR3 in DNA: TGTGCCAGCAGCGTAACTAGCGGGAGAAGAGAGACCCAGTACCTC. Protein sequence: CASSVTSGRRETQYL. The chain joins TRBV9 to TRBJ2-5; 11 nucleotides match TRBD2. The CDR3 length is 15 residues. With 1 base clipped from V and 4 bases from J, the junction kept 3 bases outside the gene matches. From germline, CDR1 is SGDLS and CDR2 YYNGEE.

In its sample, this clonotype was seen a few times. The chain links TRBV20-1 to TRBJ1-3; no reliable D call. Germline V lookup: CDR1 DFQATT, CDR2 SNEGSKA (reference sequence). Trimming removed 3 bases at V and 0 bases at J, with 9 bases between. The CDR3 covers 14 residues. The CDR3 is CSASGSYSGNTIYF. CDR3 DNA sequence: TGCAGTGCTAGCGGCAGCTACTCTGGAAACACCATATATTTT.

At least ten counts were recorded for this clonotype. The chain is built from TRBV14 and TRBJ1-1; no firm D call. The germline gives CDR1 SGHDN, CDR2 FVKESK. CDR3 length: 13 amino acids. Deletions cut 0 bases from V and 4 bases from J, with 6 bases between. In DNA form, the CDR3 reads TGTGCCAGCAGCCAAGATCTGGGCACTGAAGCTTTCTTT. Translating it yields CASSQDLGTEAFF.

A remark on this clonotype: This may arise from a read error, as a much more abundant clone is one base away. Since the CDR3 does not end with the conserved phenylalanine or tryptophan, this likely comes from a read error. The rearrangement links TRBV19 to TRBJ2-7; D perhaps matches TRBD2 (6 bases). V lost 10 bases, J lost 2 bases, and 18 bases lay in between. Per germline, CDR1 LNHDA and CDR2 SQIVND (reference sequence). This CDR3 has 14 residues. CDR3 loop: CATRLGDGPYEQYL. CDR3 coding DNA: TGTGCCACTCGACTAGGGGACGGCCCCTACGAGCAGTACCTC.

V and J are TRBV7-9 and TRBJ2-7; TRBD2 matches 7 bases. CDR1 is SEHNR and CDR2 is FQNEAQ in the germline V gene (reference sequence). Losses at the gene ends were 5 bases for V and 3 bases for J; bases not matched to a gene: 7. The CDR3 sequence is 14 residues long. The DNA for the CDR3 is TGTGCCAGCAGCCAGCGGGACGGCGACTACGAGCAGTACTTC. It translates to CASSQRDGDYEQYF.

This clonotype was recorded a few times. This chain uses TRBV6-1 with TRBJ1-2; possible D gene TRBD1, 5 bases. The ends were cut back, 7 bases at V and 2 bases at J, with 14 bases in the middle. Germline-derived CDR1 and CDR2 are MNHNS and SASEGT. The CDR3 loop spans 14 amino acids. CDR3 in amino acids: CASTPPGGNYGYTF. For the CDR3, the DNA is TGTGCCAGCACCCCGCCCGGGGGAAACTATGGCTACACCTTC.

The gene calls are TRBV7-9 and TRBJ2-7; TRBD2 matches at 14 bases. The length of the CDR3 is 19 residues. Germline V gives CDR1 SEHNR, CDR2 FQNEAQ (reference sequence). J gave up 3 bases and V 4 bases, and 14 bases lay outside the gene matches. The CDR3 DNA is TGTGCCAGCAGCTGGACTCCGGGACTAGCGGGAGTAGGGGACTACGAGCAGTACTTC. Translation: CASSWTPGLAGVGDYEQYF.

This clonotype was seen more than once but under ten times. The rearrangement links TRBV19 to TRBJ1-3; D is ambiguous. Trimming took 11 bases from V and 7 from J, leaving 12 bases between them. Germline CDR1 is LNHDA and CDR2 is SQIVND (reference sequence). This CDR3 has 11 amino acids. The CDR3: CAWSATNTIYF. The CDR3 DNA is TGTGCCTGGAGTGCTACGAACACCATATATTTT.

CDR3 region: CATLEGDQETQYF. CDR3 bases: TGTGCCACCCTGGAAGGGGATCAAGAGACCCAGTACTTC. The chain carries TRBV2 and TRBJ2-5, with D possibly matching TRBD1 (5 bases). Germline assignment: CDR1 SNHLY and CDR2 FYNNEI. This CDR3 comprises 13 residues. Trimming took off 10 bases at V and 2 bases at J, with 14 bases between the two ends. The full variable domain, with the rest looked up from reference TRBV2 and TRBJ2-5, is EPEVTQTPSHQVTQMGQEVILRCVPISNHLYFYWYRQILGQKVEFLVSFYNNEISEKSEIFDDQFSVERPDGSNFTLKIRSTKLEDSAMYFCATLEGDQETQYFGPGTRLLVL.

This chain connects TRBV7-9 to TRBJ2-2, with 7 positions matching TRBD1. The CDR3 runs to 16 residues. Per germline, CDR1 SEHNR and CDR2 FQNEAQ (reference sequence). V was pared by 10 bases and J by 0 bases, with 11 bases of the junction left unmatched. This CDR3 reads CATSEGTASNTGELFF. CDR3 nucleotide sequence: TGTGCCACCAGTGAGGGGACAGCATCGAACACCGGGGAGCTGTTTTTT.

V gene TRBV2 combines with J gene TRBJ1-2; D is ambiguous. CDR1 SNHLY and CDR2 FYNNEI come from the germline V gene. V lost 5 bases, J lost 5 bases, and 15 bases lay in between. This CDR3 contains 14 residues. DNA of the CDR3: TGTGCCAGCAGTTTCTCAGAACTAAAATATGGCTACACCTTC. Its protein is CASSFSELKYGYTF.

This clonotype has a handful of counts. The chain is built from TRBV12-3 or TRBV12-4 and TRBJ2-7, with a possible D match to TRBD2 (6 bases). The CDR3 sequence is 14 residues long. V dropped 2 bases and J dropped 2 bases, with 10 bases sitting between them. The CDR3 DNA sequence: TGTGCCAGCAGTTTATCACGGGGGACCTACGAGCAGTACTTC. Translated, it gives CASSLSRGTYEQYF.

In this sample, this clonotype turned up many times. The V gene is TRBV6-6, the J gene TRBJ1-1; D unclear. The CDR3 runs 14 residues. The germline V gene has CDR1 MNHNY and CDR2 SVGAGI (reference sequence). Between the trimmed V and J ends, which lost 5 bases and 5 bases, there was a span of 15 bases. CDR3 loop: CASSPRRGRTEAFF. CDR3 DNA: TGTGCCAGCAGTCCCCGACGGGGTCGGACTGAAGCTTTCTTT.

This clonotype has a count of ten or more. This chain uses TRBV10-3 with TRBJ2-7; 13 nucleotides align to TRBD2. Germline CDR1 and CDR2: ENHRY and SYGVKD. CDR3 size: 16 residues. J was trimmed by 2 bases and V by 4 bases; bases with no gene match: 5. The DNA of the CDR3 is TGTGCCATCAGTGCAGGACTAGCGGGAGCCACCTACGAGCAGTACTTC. It yields the protein CAISAGLAGATYEQYF.

This clonotype was found a few times. This chain uses TRBV10-3 with TRBJ2-7; possibly TRBD2 for D (7 bases). In germline, CDR1 is ENHRY, CDR2 SYGVKD. The CDR3 has 15 residues. Between the trimmed V and J ends, which lost 8 bases and 0 bases, there was a span of 17 bases. CDR3 residues: CAIGRGGSVSYEQYF. The CDR3, as DNA: TGTGCCATCGGGAGGGGGGGGAGTGTCTCCTACGAGCAGTACTTC.

The CDR3, as DNA: TGCAGTGCTAGAGATCCACCGGGACGGAAACAAGAGACCCAGTACTTC. Amino acids: CSARDPPGRKQETQYF. The genes are TRBV20-1 and TRBJ2-5; tentatively, D is TRBD1 or TRBD2 (5 bases each). From germline, CDR1 is DFQATT and CDR2 SNEGSKA (reference sequence). The CDR3 has 16 amino acids. The V end was cut by 0 bases, the J end by 2 bases, with 16 bases between.

To note about this clonotype: A much larger clone lies a single base off, so this may be a read error. As DNA, the CDR3 is TGTGCCAACAGCGGGAAACTACAGGGGGCGAACACCGGGGAGCTGTTTTTT. This encodes CANSGKLQGANTGELFF. The rearrangement links TRBV2 to TRBJ2-2, with D possibly being TRBD1 (8 bases). The length of the CDR3 is 17 residues. Germline V lookup: CDR1 SNHLY, CDR2 FYNNEI. The V gene lost 10 bases and the J gene lost 0 bases, with 21 bases spanning the gap.

The chain is built from TRBV9 and TRBJ2-5; D is uncertain. The germline V and J ends were trimmed by 4 bases and 10 bases, with 17 bases remaining between them. Germline CDR1 SGDLS, CDR2 YYNGEE. This CDR3 comprises 13 residues. Here the CDR3 reads CASSQDLHGFQYF. In DNA form, the CDR3 reads TGTGCCAGCAGCCAAGATCTCCACGGATTCCAGTACTTC. The variable domain in full, with the rest retrieved from reference TRBV9 and TRBJ2-5, is DSGVTQTPKHLITATGQRVTLRCSPRSGDLSVYWYQQSLDQGLQFLIQYYNGEERAKGNILERFSAQQFPDLHSELNLSSLELGDSALYFCASSQDLHGFQYFGPGTRLLVL.

As regards this clonotype: The germline gene is not matched at one end of the junction; a read error may be the cause. This rearrangement joins TRBV10-3 to TRBJ1-4; tentatively, D is TRBD1 (5 bases). Germline assignment: CDR1 ENHRY and CDR2 SYGVKD. The length of the CDR3 is 16 residues. CDR3 sequence: CASSKRDRNSNEKLFF. Written as DNA, the CDR3 is TGTGCCAGCAGTAAACGGGACCGAAATTCTAATGAAAAACTGTTTTTT.

The rearrangement uses TRBV9 and TRBJ2-3, with TRBD1 as a possible D gene (5 bases). The germline V gene has CDR1 SGDLS and CDR2 YYNGEE. Trimming pared 0 bases from V and 6 bases from J, leaving 11 bases between. The CDR3 loop spans 14 amino acids. CDR3 protein: CASSVEGKGDTQYF. DNA for the CDR3: TGTGCCAGCAGCGTAGAGGGGAAAGGGGATACGCAGTATTTT.

This clonotype has a handful of counts. This may stem from a read error, because a much larger clone lies one nucleotide away. The rearrangement joins TRBV28 to TRBJ2-7; D uncertain. Germline values: CDR1 MDHEN, CDR2 SYDVKM. This CDR3 is 10 amino acids long. The chain's CDR3 is CASSSDEQYF. CDR3 in DNA: TGTGCCAGCAGCTCCGACGAGCAGTACTTC.

This clonotype was observed a few times. J is TRBJ2-5 and V is TRBV20-1; D remains unclear. Germline V CDR1 and CDR2: DFQATT, SNEGSKA (reference sequence). V was shortened by 1 base and J by 4 bases, with 13 bases between the two germline ends. This CDR3 region has 14 residues. The CDR3 DNA reads TGCAGTGCTAGAGTCTCGGGCCCATTAGAGACCCAGTACTTC. It encodes CSARVSGPLETQYF.

On this clonotype: A much bigger clone sits one base away, suggesting this may be a read error. The genes are TRBV6-5 and TRBJ1-2; 12 nucleotides line up with TRBD1. Germline V gene data show CDR1 as MNHEY and CDR2 as SVGAGI. This CDR3 spans 16 amino acids. The CDR3 DNA reads as TGTGCCATCAGGGACAGGGGGCGCTTTTCGGGCGATGGCCACACCTTC. Protein product: CAIRDRGRFSGDGHTF.

This clonotype was seen at least ten times. This chain uses TRBV6-5 with TRBJ2-7; D is unresolved. Per the germline V gene, CDR1 is MNHEY and CDR2 is SVGAGI. V gave up 0 bases and J gave up 2 bases, with 14 bases separating them. The CDR3 sequence is 16 residues long. The CDR3 reads CASSYSTSVKTYEQYF. CDR3 DNA: TGTGCCAGCAGTTACTCGACGTCTGTCAAAACCTACGAGCAGTACTTC.

The rearrangement uses TRBV29-1 and TRBJ2-5; tentative D call: TRBD1 (6 bases). The CDR3 spans 13 residues. Trimming removed 6 bases from V and 5 bases from J, with 16 bases in between. Germline CDR1 reads SQVTM; CDR2 reads ANQGSEA. CDR3 in DNA: TGCAGCGTCGTTTCGACAGGACGGGAGACCCAGTACTTC. Translation gives CSVVSTGRETQYF.

This clonotype was observed at least ten times. This chain joins TRBV25-1 and TRBJ1-4; a weak D match, TRBD1 (6 bases). CDR1 is MGHDK, CDR2 SYGVNS, per germline. The CDR3 consists of 14 residues. Trimming took 5 bases from V and 6 from J, leaving 13 bases between them. The CDR3 nucleotides are TGTGCCAGCAGTTTCTGGGGGCGGGATGAAAAACTGTTTTTT. This translates into CASSFWGRDEKLFF.

The gene calls are TRBV5-6 and TRBJ1-1, with TRBD1 identical over 8 bases. Germline values: CDR1 SGHDT, CDR2 YYEEEE. The CDR3 sequence is 15 residues long. Losses at the gene ends were 4 bases for V and 4 bases for J; bases not matched to a gene: 9. The CDR3 sequence: CASSRRQGLGTEAFF. The CDR3 nucleotides are TGTGCCAGCAGCCGGCGACAGGGGTTGGGCACTGAAGCTTTCTTT.

This chain links TRBV19 with TRBJ1-5; D unresolved. Germline CDR1 is LNHDA and CDR2 is SQIVND (reference sequence). V gave up 7 bases and J gave up 7 bases, with 14 bases separating them. The CDR3 is made up of 13 amino acids. The CDR3 bases are TGTGCCAGTACGGAGGGCCAAAAACAGCCCCAGCATTTT. This translates into CASTEGQKQPQHF.

The sample holds many counts of this clonotype. This chain links TRBV7-9 with TRBJ1-2; D gene unclear. The CDR3 is 13 residues long. Trimming took 4 bases from V and 2 from J, leaving 8 bases between them. Germline lookup yields CDR1 SEHNR and CDR2 FQNEAQ (reference sequence). CDR3 residues: CASSSRTNYGYTF. CDR3 DNA sequence: TGTGCCAGCAGCTCCCGGACCAACTATGGCTACACCTTC.